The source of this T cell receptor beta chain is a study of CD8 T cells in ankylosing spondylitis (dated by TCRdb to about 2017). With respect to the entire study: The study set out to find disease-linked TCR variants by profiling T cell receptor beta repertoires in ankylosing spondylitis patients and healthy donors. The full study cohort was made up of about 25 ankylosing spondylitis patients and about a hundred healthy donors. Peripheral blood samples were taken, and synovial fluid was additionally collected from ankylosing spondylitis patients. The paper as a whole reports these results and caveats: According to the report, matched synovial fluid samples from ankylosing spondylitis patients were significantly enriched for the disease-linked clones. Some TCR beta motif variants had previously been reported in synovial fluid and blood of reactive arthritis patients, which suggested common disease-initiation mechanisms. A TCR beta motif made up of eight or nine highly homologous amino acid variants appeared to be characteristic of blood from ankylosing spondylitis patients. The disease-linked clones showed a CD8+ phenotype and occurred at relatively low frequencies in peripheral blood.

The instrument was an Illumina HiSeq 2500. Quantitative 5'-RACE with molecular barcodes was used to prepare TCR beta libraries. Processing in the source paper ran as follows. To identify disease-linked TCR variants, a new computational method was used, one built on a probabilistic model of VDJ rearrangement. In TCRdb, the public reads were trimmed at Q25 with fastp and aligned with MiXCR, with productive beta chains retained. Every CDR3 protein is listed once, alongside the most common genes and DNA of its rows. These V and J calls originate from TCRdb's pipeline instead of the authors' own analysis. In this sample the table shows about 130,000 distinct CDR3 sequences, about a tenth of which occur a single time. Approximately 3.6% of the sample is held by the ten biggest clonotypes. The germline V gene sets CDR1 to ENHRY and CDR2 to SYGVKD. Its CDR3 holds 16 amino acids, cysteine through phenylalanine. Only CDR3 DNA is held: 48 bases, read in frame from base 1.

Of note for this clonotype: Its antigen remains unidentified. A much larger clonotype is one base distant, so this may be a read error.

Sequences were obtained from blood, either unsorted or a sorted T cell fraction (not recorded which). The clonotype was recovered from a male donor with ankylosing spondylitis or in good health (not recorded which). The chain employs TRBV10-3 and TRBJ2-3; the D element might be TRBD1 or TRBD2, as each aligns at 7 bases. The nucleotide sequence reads TGTGCCATCAGTGACAGTTGGTCAGGGGGGGCAGATACGCGGTATTTT. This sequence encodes CAISDSWSGGADTRYF.